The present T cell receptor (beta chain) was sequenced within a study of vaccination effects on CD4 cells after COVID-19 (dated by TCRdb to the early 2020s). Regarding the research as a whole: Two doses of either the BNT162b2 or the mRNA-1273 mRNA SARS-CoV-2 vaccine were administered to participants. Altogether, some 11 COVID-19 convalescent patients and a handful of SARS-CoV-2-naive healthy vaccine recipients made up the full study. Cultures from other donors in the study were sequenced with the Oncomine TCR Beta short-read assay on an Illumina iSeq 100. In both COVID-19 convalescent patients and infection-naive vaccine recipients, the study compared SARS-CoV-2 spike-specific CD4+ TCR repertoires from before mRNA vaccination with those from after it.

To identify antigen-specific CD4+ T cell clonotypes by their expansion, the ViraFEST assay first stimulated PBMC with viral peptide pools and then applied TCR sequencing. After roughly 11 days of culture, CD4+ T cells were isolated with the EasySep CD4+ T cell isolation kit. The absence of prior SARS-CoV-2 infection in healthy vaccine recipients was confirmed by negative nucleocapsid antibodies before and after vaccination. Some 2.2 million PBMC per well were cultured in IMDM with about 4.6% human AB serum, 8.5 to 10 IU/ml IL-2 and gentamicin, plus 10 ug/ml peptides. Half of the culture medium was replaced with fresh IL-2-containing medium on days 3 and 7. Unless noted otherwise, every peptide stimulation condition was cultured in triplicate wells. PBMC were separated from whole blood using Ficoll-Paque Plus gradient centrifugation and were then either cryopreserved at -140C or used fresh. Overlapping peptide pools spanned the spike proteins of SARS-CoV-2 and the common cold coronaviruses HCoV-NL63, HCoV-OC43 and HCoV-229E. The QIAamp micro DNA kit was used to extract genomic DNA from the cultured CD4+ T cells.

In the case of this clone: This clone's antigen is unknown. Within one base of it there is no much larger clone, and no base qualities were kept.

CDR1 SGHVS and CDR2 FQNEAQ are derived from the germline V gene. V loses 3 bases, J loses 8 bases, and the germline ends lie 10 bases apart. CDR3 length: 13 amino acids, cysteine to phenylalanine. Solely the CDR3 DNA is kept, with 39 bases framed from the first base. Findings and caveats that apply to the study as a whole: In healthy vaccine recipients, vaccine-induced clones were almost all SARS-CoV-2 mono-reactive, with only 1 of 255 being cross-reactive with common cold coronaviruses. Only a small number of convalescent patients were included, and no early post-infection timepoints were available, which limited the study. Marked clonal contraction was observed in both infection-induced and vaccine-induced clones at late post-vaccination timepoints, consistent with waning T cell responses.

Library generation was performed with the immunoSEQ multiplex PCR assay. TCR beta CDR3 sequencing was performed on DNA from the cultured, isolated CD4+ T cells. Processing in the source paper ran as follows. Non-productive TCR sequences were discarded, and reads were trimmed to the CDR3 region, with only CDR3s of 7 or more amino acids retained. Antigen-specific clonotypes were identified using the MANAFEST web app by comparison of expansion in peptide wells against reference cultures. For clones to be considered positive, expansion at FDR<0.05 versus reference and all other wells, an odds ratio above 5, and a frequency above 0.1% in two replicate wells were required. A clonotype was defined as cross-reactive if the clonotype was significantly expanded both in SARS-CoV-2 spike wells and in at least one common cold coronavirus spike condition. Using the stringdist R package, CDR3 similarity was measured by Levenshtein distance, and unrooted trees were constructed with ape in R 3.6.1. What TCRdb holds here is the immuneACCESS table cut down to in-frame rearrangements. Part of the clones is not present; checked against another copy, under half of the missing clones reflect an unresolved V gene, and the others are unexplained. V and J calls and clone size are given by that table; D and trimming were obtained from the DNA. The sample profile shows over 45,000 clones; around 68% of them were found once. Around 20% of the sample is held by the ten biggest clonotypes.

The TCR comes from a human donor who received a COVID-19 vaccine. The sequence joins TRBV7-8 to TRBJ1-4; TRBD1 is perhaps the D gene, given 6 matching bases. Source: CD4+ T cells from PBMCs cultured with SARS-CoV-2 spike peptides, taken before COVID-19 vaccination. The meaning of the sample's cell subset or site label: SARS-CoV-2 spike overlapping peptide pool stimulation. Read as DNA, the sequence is TGTGCCAGCAGCTTCCAGGGGAGCGAAAAACTGTTTTTT. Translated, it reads CASSFQGSEKLFF.